This TCR beta chain was recorded in a study of cytomegalovirus exposure and HLA in healthy donors. The CDR3 loop spans 14 amino acids. J gave up 2 bases and V 5 bases, and 5 bases lay outside the gene matches. CDR1 and CDR2 from the germline V gene are PRHDT and FYEKMQ (reference sequence). The primer mix had 60 Vbeta and 13 Jbeta primers. The assay was immunoSEQ multiplex PCR, and TCRdb's table has in-frame clones only and misses some. Here the sample table reports approximately 110,000 clones. The chain uses TRBV13 and TRBJ2-7; 8 positions match TRBD1. Input material: PBMCs. The sequence came from a man aged 18 to 29 in good health and CMV-seronegative. The CDR3 DNA sequence: TGTGCCAGCAGCCCTGGGGACAGGACCTACGAGCAGTACTTC. This sequence encodes CASSPGDRTYEQYF.